Presented here are 20 T cell receptor beta chains from one specimen sequenced in a study of control samples from healthy donors and cancer patients. Sequencing used immunoSEQ multiplex PCR; TCRdb keeps in-frame clones, though not all of them. Of 100,000 to 150,000 clones in the sample, roughly 92% are singletons; the top ten hold less than 7%. The sequencing sample was made of blood. These TCRs come from a man aged 18 to 29 in good health.

The chain recombines TRBV19 with TRBJ2-2; the D gene could be TRBD1 or TRBD2 (5 bases each). Germline V gene data show CDR1 as LNHDA and CDR2 as SQIVND (reference sequence). The CDR3 is 13 amino acids. Trimming took off 4 bases at V and 3 bases at J, with 6 bases between the two ends. The CDR3, as DNA: TGTGCCAGTAGTACGGGGCACACCGGGGAGCTGTTTTTT. It specifies CASSTGHTGELFF.

The chain recombines TRBV6-5 with TRBJ2-7; 7 positions agree with TRBD1. CDR3 size: 13 residues. The germline V gene has CDR1 MNHEY and CDR2 SVGAGI. Trimming at V came to 6 bases and at J to 7 bases, leaving 9 bases not matched to a gene. The CDR3 here is CASRSTGSGEQYF. For the CDR3, the DNA is TGTGCCAGCAGATCGACAGGGTCGGGGGAGCAGTACTTC.

V is TRBV25-1 and J is TRBJ2-7; 7 bases agree with TRBD2. CDR3 size: 13 residues. With 3 bases clipped from V and 6 bases from J, the junction kept 5 bases outside the gene matches. Looked up from germline, CDR1 is MGHDK and CDR2 is SYGVNS. In DNA form, the CDR3 reads TGTGCCAGCAGTGACGGGGGGAGGCTCGAGCAGTACTTC. Protein product: CASSDGGRLEQYF.

The chain carries TRBV6-5 and TRBJ2-7, with 7 bases lining up with TRBD1. The CDR3 spans 15 residues. CDR1 and CDR2 from the germline V gene are MNHEY and SVGAGI. V shed 5 bases and J 4 bases; nucleotides not matched to a gene: 11. The CDR3 DNA sequence: TGTGCCAGCAGTCAGCCCGGGACAGCCGATTACGAGCAGTACTTC. Amino acids: CASSQPGTADYEQYF.

The chain employs TRBV24-1 and TRBJ2-2, with 7 bases fitting TRBD1. Unmatched junction bases numbered 9, after V lost 5 bases and J lost 1 base. Germline loops: CDR1 KGHDR, CDR2 SFDVKD. The CDR3 consists of 17 residues. The CDR3 spells CATSGGRNRGNTGELFF. The CDR3 bases are TGTGCCACCAGTGGAGGGCGGAACAGGGGGAACACCGGGGAGCTGTTTTTT.

The chain recombines TRBV11-2 with TRBJ1-1, with a weak D call TRBD1 (5 bases). This CDR3 spans 16 amino acids. Trimming took 3 bases from V and 2 from J, leaving 16 bases between them. Germline lookup yields CDR1 SGHAT and CDR2 FQNNGV. This CDR3 is CASSLQTGLDNTEAFF. CDR3 DNA sequence: TGTGCCAGCAGCTTGCAAACAGGTTTGGACAACACTGAAGCTTTCTTT. Full variable domain (rest looked up from reference TRBV11-2 and TRBJ1-1): EAGVAQSPRYKIIEKRQSVAFWCNPISGHATLYWYQQILGQGPKLLIQFQNNGVVDDSQLPKDRFSAERLKGVDSTLKIQPAKLEDSAVYLCASSLQTGLDNTEAFFGQGTRLTVV.

The chain couples TRBV12-5 to TRBJ1-5; D gene ambiguous. Germline lookup yields CDR1 LGHNT and CDR2 FRNRAP. Between the trimmed V and J ends, which lost 3 bases and 1 base, there was a span of 13 bases. The CDR3 is 16 amino acids. CDR3 sequence: CASGFVDLGSNQPQHF. The CDR3 coding sequence is TGTGCTAGTGGTTTTGTGGACCTGGGCAGCAATCAGCCCCAGCATTTT.

This clone was counted once. The junction and the germline gene differ at one end; a read error may be behind it. The rearrangement uses TRBV11-3 and TRBJ2-1, with D tentatively TRBD2 (6 bases). The CDR3 covers 14 residues. CDR1 and CDR2 from the germline V gene are SGHNT and YENEEA. The CDR3 nucleotides read TGTGCCAGCAGTTTAGCGGTGGGGAACAATGAGCAGTTCTTC. Protein: CASSLAVGNNEQFF.

This chain uses TRBV28 with TRBJ1-6; no reliable D call. The germline V gene has CDR1 MDHEN and CDR2 SYDVKM. V lost 6 bases, J lost 5 bases, and 14 bases lay in between. The CDR3 covers 15 residues. The CDR3 sequence is CASSSLSANNSPLHF. CDR3 DNA: TGTGCCAGCAGCTCCCTGTCGGCAAATAATTCACCCCTCCACTTT.

The CDR3 loop is CAWSGGRRNSPLHF. The CDR3 DNA reads as TGTGCCTGGAGCGGGGGGCGCAGAAATTCACCCCTCCACTTT. The rearrangement uses TRBV30 and TRBJ1-6; the D gene is possibly TRBD1 (6 bases). Germline loops: CDR1 GTSNPN, CDR2 SVGIG (reference sequence). The CDR3 runs to 14 residues. V was pared by 3 bases and J by 7 bases, with 13 bases between.

The V and J genes are TRBV3-1 (or the pseudogene TRBV3-2) and TRBJ2-7, with D hard to call. Germline CDR1 is LGHDT and CDR2 is YNNKEL (reference sequence). Trimming removed 1 base from V and 1 base from J, with 11 bases in between. The CDR3 length is 15 residues. The CDR3 here is CASSQAPQSSYEQYF. In DNA, the CDR3 is TGTGCCAGCAGCCAAGCCCCACAGAGTTCCTACGAGCAGTACTTC.

This clone showed up just once. The chain joins TRBV7-9 to TRBJ2-2; D gene ambiguous. The CDR3 is made up of 14 amino acids. CDR1 is SEHNR and CDR2 is FQNEAQ in the germline V gene (reference sequence). V was shortened by 4 bases and J by 1 base, with 7 bases between the two germline ends. The DNA for the CDR3 is TGTGCCAGCAGCTACTCGGTGAACACCGGGGAGCTGTTTTTT. This sequence encodes CASSYSVNTGELFF.

This clone was seen more than once but under ten times. The CDR3 loop is CASSFGTSGGSETQYF. Written as DNA, the CDR3 is TGCGCCAGCAGCTTCGGGACTAGCGGGGGATCAGAGACCCAGTACTTC. The V call is TRBV5-1, the J call TRBJ2-5; 14 bases are a match to TRBD2. With 2 bases clipped from V and 4 bases from J, the junction kept 4 bases outside the gene matches. The CDR3 runs to 16 residues. Germline V gives CDR1 SGHRS, CDR2 YFSETQ.

The J gene is TRBJ1-4, the V gene TRBV7-2; D remains ambiguous. Germline CDR1 SGHTA, CDR2 FQGNSA. Trimming shortened V by 1 base and J by 2 bases, and 8 bases separated the two germline ends. CDR3 size: 15 residues. For the CDR3, the DNA is TGTGCCAGCAGCTTAGGCGTGGGCACTAATGAAAAACTGTTTTTT. Translating gives CASSLGVGTNEKLFF. The variable domain in full, completed from reference TRBV7-2 and TRBJ1-4, reads GAGVSQSPSNKVTEKGKDVELRCDPISGHTALYWYRQSLGQGLEFLIYFQGNSAPDKSGLPSDRFSAERTGGSVSTLTIQRTQQEDSAVYLCASSLGVGTNEKLFFGSGTQLSVL.

The rearrangement joins TRBV2 to TRBJ1-4; 10 positions match TRBD1. The CDR3 runs 17 residues. The germline gives CDR1 SNHLY, CDR2 FYNNEI. Losses at the gene ends were 0 bases for V and 7 bases for J; bases not matched to a gene: 8. CDR3 in DNA: TGTGCCAGCAGTGAAGCGGAGCCCGGGACAGGGGTTGAAAAACTGTTTTTT. This encodes CASSEAEPGTGVEKLFF.

The chain carries TRBV7-2 and TRBJ2-4, with TRBD2 as a possible D gene (6 bases). Trimming shortened V by 5 bases and J by 9 bases, and 23 bases separated the two germline ends. CDR1 and CDR2 (germline): SGHTA, FQGNSA. The CDR3 consists of 16 residues. This CDR3 is CASSLKSRRDFSIQYF. The CDR3 DNA reads TGTGCCAGCAGCCTTAAGAGTCGGCGGGACTTCAGCATTCAGTACTTC.

The chain joins TRBV5-4 to TRBJ2-2, with TRBD1 matching 8 bases. The CDR3 loop spans 16 amino acids. Germline trimming cut 3 bases from V and 1 base from J; bases unmatched to any gene: 5. In germline, CDR1 is SGHNT, CDR2 YYREEE (reference sequence). The CDR3 reads CASSSWTGKNTGELFF. CDR3 DNA: TGTGCCAGCAGCTCCTGGACAGGGAAGAACACCGGGGAGCTGTTTTTT.

This clone was seen just once. V and J are TRBV10-1 and TRBJ1-3, with a tentative D call TRBD1 (5 bases). This CDR3 spans 14 amino acids. The V and J ends lost 5 bases and 2 bases respectively, with 10 bases between them. The germline V gene has CDR1 WNHNN and CDR2 SYGVQD (reference sequence). The CDR3 loop is CASSQGRTGNTIYF. DNA of the CDR3: TGCGCCAGCAGTCAGGGAAGAACTGGAAACACCATATATTTT.

The V call is TRBV11-2, the J call TRBJ2-1; D gene uncertain. The CDR3 is 13 amino acids. Germline lookup yields CDR1 SGHAT and CDR2 FQNNGV. Deletions cut 5 bases from V and 4 bases from J, with 9 bases between. In DNA, the CDR3 is TGTGCCAGCAGCGTAGCCCCTTACAATGAGCAGTTCTTC. It encodes CASSVAPYNEQFF.

The V and J genes are TRBV29-1 and TRBJ1-5, with D perhaps matching TRBD1 (5 bases). The V gene's germline CDR1 is SQVTM and CDR2 ANQGSEA. V was cut by 4 bases and J by 4 bases, with 14 bases left in between. CDR3 length: 14 residues. The CDR3 nucleotides are TGCAGCGTTGCAATTGGGGACCCTAATCAGCCCCAGCATTTT. It is translated as CSVAIGDPNQPQHF.